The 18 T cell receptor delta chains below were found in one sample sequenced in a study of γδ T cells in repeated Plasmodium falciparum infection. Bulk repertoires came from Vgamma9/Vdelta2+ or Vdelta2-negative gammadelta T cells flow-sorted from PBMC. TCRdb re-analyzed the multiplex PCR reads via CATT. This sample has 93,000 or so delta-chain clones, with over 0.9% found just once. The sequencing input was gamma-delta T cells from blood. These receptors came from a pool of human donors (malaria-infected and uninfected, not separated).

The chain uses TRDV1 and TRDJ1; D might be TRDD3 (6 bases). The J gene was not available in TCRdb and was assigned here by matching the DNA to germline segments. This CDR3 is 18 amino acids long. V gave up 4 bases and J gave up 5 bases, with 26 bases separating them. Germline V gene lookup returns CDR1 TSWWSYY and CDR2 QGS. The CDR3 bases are TGTGCTCTTGGGGCGCCGAATGGGGGGCTCTCTACCCGTGATAAACTCATCTTT. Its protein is CALGAPNGGLSTRDKLIF.

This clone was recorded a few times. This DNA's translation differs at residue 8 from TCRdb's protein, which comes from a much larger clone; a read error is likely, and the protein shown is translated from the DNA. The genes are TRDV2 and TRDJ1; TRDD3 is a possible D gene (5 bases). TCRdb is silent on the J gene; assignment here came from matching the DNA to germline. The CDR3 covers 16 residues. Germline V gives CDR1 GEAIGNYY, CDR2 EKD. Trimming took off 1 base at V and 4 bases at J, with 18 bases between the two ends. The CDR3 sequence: CACDTLGNTSIDKLIF. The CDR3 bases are TGTGCCTGTGACACATTGGGGAATACATCAATCGATAAACTCATCTTT.

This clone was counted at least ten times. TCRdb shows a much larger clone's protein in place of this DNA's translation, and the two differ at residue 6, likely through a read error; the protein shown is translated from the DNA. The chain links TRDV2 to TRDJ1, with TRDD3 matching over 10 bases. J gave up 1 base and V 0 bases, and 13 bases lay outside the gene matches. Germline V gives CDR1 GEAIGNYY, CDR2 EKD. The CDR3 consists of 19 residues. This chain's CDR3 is CACDTDMGTGGFATDKLIF. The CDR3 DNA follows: TGTGCCTGTGACACCGACATGGGGACTGGGGGATTCGCCACCGATAAACTCATCTTT.

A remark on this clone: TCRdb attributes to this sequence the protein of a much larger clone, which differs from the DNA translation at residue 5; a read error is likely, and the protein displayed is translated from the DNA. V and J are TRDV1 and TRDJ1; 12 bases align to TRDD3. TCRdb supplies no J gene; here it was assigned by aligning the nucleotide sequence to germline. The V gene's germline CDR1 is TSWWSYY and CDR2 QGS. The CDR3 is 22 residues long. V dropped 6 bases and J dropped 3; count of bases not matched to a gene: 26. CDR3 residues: CALGNFPSVRGILGDTPDKLIF. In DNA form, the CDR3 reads TGTGCTCTTGGAAATTTCCCTTCTGTGAGGGGGATACTGGGGGATACACCCGATAAACTCATCTTT.

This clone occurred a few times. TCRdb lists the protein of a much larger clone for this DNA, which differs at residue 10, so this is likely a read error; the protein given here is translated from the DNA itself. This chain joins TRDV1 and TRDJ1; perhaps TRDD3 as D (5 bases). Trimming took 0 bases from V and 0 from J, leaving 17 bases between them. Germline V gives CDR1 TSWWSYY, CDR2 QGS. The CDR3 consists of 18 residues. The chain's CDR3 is CALGELRPIGGYTDKLIF. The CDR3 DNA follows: TGTGCTCTTGGGGAACTTCGCCCAATCGGGGGGTACACCGATAAACTCATCTTT.

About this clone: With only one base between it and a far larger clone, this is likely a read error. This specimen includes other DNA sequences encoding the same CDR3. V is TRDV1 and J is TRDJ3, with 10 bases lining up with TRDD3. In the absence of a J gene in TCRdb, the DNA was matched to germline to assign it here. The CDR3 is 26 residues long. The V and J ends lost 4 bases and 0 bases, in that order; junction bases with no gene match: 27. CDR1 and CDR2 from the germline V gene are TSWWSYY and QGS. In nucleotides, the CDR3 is TGTGCTCTTGGGGGAACTAAGGTCCAAAAGGGGGATACGCTTAGGGAGTTCTCCTGGGACACCCGACAGATGTTTTTC. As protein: CALGGTKVQKGDTLREFSWDTRQMFF.

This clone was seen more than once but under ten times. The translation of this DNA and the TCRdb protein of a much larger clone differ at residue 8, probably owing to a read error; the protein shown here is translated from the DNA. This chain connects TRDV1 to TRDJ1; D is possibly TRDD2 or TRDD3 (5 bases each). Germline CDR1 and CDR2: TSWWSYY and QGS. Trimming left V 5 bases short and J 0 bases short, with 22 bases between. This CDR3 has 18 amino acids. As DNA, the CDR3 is TGTGCTCTTGGGTTCCCTACTCGGGGAGACAAGTACACCGATAAACTCATCTTT. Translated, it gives CALGFPTRGDKYTDKLIF.

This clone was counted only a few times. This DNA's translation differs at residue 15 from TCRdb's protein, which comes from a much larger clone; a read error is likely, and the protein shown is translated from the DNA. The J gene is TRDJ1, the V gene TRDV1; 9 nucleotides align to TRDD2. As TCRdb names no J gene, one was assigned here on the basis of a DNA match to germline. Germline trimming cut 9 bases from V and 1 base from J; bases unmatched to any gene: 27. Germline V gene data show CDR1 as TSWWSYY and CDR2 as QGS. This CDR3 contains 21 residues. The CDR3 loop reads CALTRIEGLPTRRFCTDKLIF. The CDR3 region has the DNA TGTGCTCTCACGAGAATCGAGGGCCTTCCTACGCGGAGGTTTTGCACCGATAAACTCATCTTT.

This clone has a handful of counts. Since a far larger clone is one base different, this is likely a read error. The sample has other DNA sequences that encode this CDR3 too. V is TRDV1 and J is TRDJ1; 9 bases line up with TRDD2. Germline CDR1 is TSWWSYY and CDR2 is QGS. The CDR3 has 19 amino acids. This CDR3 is CALGVSLPTAGDDTDKLIF. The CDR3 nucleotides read TGTGCTCTTGGCGTCTCCCTTCCTACTGCTGGGGATGACACCGACAAACTCATCTTT.

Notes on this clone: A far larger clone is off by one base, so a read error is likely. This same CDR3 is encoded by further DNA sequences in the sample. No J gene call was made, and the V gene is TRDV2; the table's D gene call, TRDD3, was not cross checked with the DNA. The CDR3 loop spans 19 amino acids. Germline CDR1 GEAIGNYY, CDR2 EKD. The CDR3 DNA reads TGTGCCTGTGACACCCTGGGGGGTCGAAGCTCCTGGGACACCCGACAGATGTTCTTC. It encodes CACDTLGGRSSWDTRQMFF.

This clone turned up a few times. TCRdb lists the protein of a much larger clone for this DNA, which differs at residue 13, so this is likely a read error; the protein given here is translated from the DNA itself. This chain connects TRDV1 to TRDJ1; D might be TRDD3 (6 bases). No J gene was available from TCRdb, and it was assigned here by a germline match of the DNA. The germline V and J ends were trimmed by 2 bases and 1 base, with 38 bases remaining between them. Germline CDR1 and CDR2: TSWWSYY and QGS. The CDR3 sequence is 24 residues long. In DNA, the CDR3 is TGTGCTCTTGGGGAAGGGAGAGGTTTGTATCTCTCTTCCGGGGGAAAAACCGGCACCGATAAACTCATCTTT. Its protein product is CALGEGRGLYLSSGGKTGTDKLIF.

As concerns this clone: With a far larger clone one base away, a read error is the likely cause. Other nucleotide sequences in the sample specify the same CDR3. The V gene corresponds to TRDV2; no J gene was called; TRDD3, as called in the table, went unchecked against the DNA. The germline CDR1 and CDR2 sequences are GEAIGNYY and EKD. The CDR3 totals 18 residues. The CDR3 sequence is CACDTVTPGARDTRQMFF. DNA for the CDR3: TGTGCCTGTGACACCGTCACGCCAGGGGCCAGGGACACCCGACAGATGTTCTTC.

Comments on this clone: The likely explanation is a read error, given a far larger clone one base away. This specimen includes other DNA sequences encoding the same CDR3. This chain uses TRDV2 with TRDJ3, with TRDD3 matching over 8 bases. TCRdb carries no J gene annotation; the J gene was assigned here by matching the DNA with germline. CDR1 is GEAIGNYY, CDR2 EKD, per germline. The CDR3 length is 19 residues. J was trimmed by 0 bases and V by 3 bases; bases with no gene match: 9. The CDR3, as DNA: TGTGCCTGTGACCGGGGGATAGGACACATCTCCTGGGACACCCGACAGATGTTTTTC. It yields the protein CACDRGIGHISWDTRQMFF.

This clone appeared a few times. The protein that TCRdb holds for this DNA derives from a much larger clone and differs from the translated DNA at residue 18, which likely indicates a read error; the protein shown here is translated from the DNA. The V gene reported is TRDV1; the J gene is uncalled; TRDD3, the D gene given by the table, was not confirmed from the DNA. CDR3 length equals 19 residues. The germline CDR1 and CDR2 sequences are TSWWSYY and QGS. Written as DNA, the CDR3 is TGTGCTCTTGGCCCTTCTCACCGGGGGTACTGGGGGATAACCGATAAACTCACCTTT. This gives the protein CALGPSHRGYWGITDKLTF.

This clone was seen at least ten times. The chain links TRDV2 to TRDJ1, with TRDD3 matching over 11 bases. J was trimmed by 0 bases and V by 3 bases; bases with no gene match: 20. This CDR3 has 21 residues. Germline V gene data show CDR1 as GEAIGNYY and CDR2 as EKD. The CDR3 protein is CACDPLLGDTPRGRYTDKLIF. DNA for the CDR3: TGTGCCTGTGACCCCCTGCTGGGGGATACTCCACGAGGGAGGTACACCGATAAACTCATCTTT.

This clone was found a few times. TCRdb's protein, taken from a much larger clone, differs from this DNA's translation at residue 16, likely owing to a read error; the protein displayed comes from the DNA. The CDR3 region has the DNA TGTGCTCTTGGGGCCGCCTTCGGCTGGTGGGGGATACGGGGGACCGGTAAACTCATCTTT. Translation: CALGAAFGWWGIRGTGKLIF. The chain employs TRDV1 and TRDJ1; 11 bases agree with TRDD3. This CDR3 comprises 20 residues. Germline CDR1 reads TSWWSYY; CDR2 reads QGS.

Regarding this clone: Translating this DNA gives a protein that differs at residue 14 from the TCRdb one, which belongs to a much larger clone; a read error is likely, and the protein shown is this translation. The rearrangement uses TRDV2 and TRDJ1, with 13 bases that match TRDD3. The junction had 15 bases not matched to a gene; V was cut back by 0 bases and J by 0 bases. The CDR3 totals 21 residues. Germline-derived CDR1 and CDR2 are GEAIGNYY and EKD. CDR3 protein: CACDTVTGGYAEREDTDKLIF. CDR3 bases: TGTGCCTGTGACACCGTTACTGGGGGATACGCCGAGCGGGAGGACACCGATAAACTCATCTTT.

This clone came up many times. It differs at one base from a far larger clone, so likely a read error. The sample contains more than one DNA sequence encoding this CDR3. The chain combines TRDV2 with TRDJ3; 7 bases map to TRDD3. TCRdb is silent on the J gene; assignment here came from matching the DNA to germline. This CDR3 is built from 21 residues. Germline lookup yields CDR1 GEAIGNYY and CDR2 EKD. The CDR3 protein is CACDKRSWGFLKTWDTRQMFF. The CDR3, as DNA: TGCGCCTGTGACAAGAGGAGCTGGGGGTTCCTTAAGACCTGGGACACCCGACAGATGTTTTTC.